This T cell receptor beta chain stems from a study of CD8 T cells in acute hepatitis C reinfection (dated by TCRdb to the early 2020s). As for the study more broadly: The study profiled the TCRbeta repertoire of CD8+ T cells specific for the HCV NS3-1073 epitope during acute infection and after viral clearance. Paired acute and follow-up samples were contributed by four of the spontaneous resolvers.

The V end loses 0 bases and the J end loses 1 base, and a stretch of 6 bases separates them. The germline V gene encodes CDR1 MGHRA and CDR2 YSYEKL. The CDR3 has 14 amino acids, counting the end cysteine and phenylalanine. CDR3 DNA only is kept here, 42 bases in frame from base 1. The FACS-sorted cells had their genomic DNA extracted, and the commercial immunoSEQ service was used to sequence the TCRbeta chains. Concerning the study's data processing: ImmunoSEQ Analyzer software v3.0 and R v3.5.1 were the tools used to analyze the repertoire data. Only productive rearrangements were analyzed, because any sequences with stop codons or out-of-frame rearrangements were filtered out. The sequencing provider supplied the Simpson diversity, Shannon entropy, CDR3 length and nucleotide addition metrics. Clonotypes were categorized by frequency as dominant, sub-dominant, low or lowest abundance, and clonotypes below 0.1% were excluded from most analyses. A CDR3 amino acid clonotype was designated public if detected in at least two subjects at a cumulative frequency of at least 0.5%. Here the immuneACCESS table is served through TCRdb, limited to in-frame sequences with V and J called. Missing clones are a known gap in these copies; in checked studies unresolved V genes cover under half, and the rest lacks a known reason. The V and J calls and clone size were taken over from that table, and D and trimming were inferred from the DNA. This sample gives about 38,000 clones in total; 80% to 90% of them show up just once. Around 9.9% of the sample belongs to the ten largest clones.

This sample's time point label indicates: naive CD8 control sorted from an acute-time-point sample. Enrolled in the Montreal Hepatitis C Cohort (HEPCO) in Canada, the donors were people who inject drugs, and these donors were followed every 3 months. Acute primary HCV infection was defined as a positive HCV RNA or antibody test after a negative test within the previous 24 weeks. Cells were surface stained with CD3, CD8 and CD45RO antibodies, and an aqua fixable dye was used to exclude dead cells. Among the cohort members were seven or eight spontaneous resolvers, with spontaneous resolution defined as HCV RNA clearance within 24 weeks. Once thawed from cryostorage, peripheral blood mononuclear cells underwent negative selection via the MACS CD8+ T cell Isolation Kit to obtain CD8+ T cells. Cells were sorted on a BD FACSAria II cell sorter. What the authors observed across the whole study: TRBV04 and TRBV06 gene families were preferentially used in all groups, and this usage was not explained by overrepresentation in the naive pool. It was rare for CDR3 sequences to be shared with other epitopes, and exact matching may have been limited by differing sequencing approaches. The NS3-1073 specific repertoires were highly diverse, and diversity did not differ significantly among acute resolver, follow-up resolver and acute chronic samples. Because bulk sequencing covered only the TCRbeta chain, the alphabeta pairing of the public clonotypes could not be determined. Over ten public clonotypes were identified irrespective of outcome, and one of the public clonotypes used V04-02/J02-02. Chronically infected subjects had no follow-up repertoires because NS3-1073 specific cells were too rare to sort.

Points on this clone: This clone's antigen is unknown. No quality values exist for individual bases; no much larger clone is one base distant.

The material sequenced was naive CD8+ T cells from PBMCs. In the paper's terms, the cell subset or site label means: sorted total naive CD45RO-negative CD8+ T cells. Rearrangement joined TRBV4-1 to TRBJ1-2; the D segment cannot be called with confidence. This TCR came from a young woman who spontaneously cleared hepatitis C infection. Here is the DNA: TGCGCCAGCAGCCAAGAACAGAATAACTATGGCTACACCTTC. Protein translation: CASSQEQNNYGYTF.